A single sample gave rise to the 27 T cell receptor beta chains below, sequenced in a study of T cells in Graves' hyperthyroidism and ophthalmopathy. What was amplified from RNA transcripts were TCR beta CDR3 regions. During a first-round RT-PCR of the TCR CDR3, the HTBI primer set was used. TCRdb reprocessed the multiplex PCR reads via MiXCR and lists one record per CDR3 protein. The table lists around 300,000 distinct CDR3 sequences, more than 10% of them singletons. The sequenced sample was blood. The receptors were sampled from a woman aged 25 to 39 with Graves' hyperthyroidism that later progressed to Graves' ophthalmopathy.

The table lists this clonotype with many counts. V and J are TRBV11-2 and TRBJ2-5; TRBD2 agrees at 8 bases. The germline CDR1 and CDR2 sequences are SGHAT and FQNNGV. V lost 7 bases and J lost 6; bases outside the gene matches: 13. This CDR3 is built from 15 residues. The CDR3 region is CASIVAGLSVKTQYF. The CDR3 bases are TGTGCCAGCATCGTAGCGGGACTCAGCGTCAAGACCCAGTACTTC.

Worth noting for this clonotype: Since a much larger clone is just one base distant, this may be a read error. The chain employs TRBV9 and TRBJ2-1; D may be TRBD1 (5 bases). The CDR3 loop spans 17 amino acids. Germline V gene data show CDR1 as SGDLS and CDR2 as YYNGEE. The CDR3 coding sequence is TGTGCCAGCAGCGTAGAGGCAAGGGGAAGCTCCTACGATGAGCAGTTCTTC. Its protein product is CASSVEARGSSYDEQFF.

Remarks on this clonotype: A read error may explain this, as a much larger clone is one base away. This rearrangement joins TRBV20-1 to TRBJ2-1; no reliable D call. V was trimmed by 2 bases and J by 5 bases, leaving 13 bases between them. Germline loops: CDR1 DFQATT, CDR2 SNEGSKA (reference sequence). The CDR3 runs to 14 residues. CDR3 DNA: TGCAGTGCTAGAAGGCGAGATCCCAACAATGAGCAGTTCTTC. It yields the protein CSARRRDPNNEQFF.

This clonotype was found many times. V is TRBV7-2 and J is TRBJ2-2, with 7 nucleotides matching TRBD1. Trimming at V came to 5 bases and at J to 0 bases, leaving 3 bases not matched to a gene. CDR3 length equals 15 residues. In germline, CDR1 is SGHTA, CDR2 FQGNSA. The CDR3 is CASSADRANTGELFF. The DNA for the CDR3 is TGTGCCAGCAGCGCTGACAGGGCGAACACCGGGGAGCTGTTTTTT.

The rearrangement joins TRBV7-3 to TRBJ2-1, with D perhaps TRBD1 (5 bases). CDR1 SGHTA and CDR2 FQGTGA come from the germline V gene. The CDR3 runs 15 residues. Trimming pared 2 bases from V and 9 bases from J, leaving 17 bases between. The DNA for the CDR3 is TGTGCCAGCAGCTTAGGGGTCTCTAGGGGTGGTGAGCAGTTCTTC. Translating gives CASSLGVSRGGEQFF.

The rearrangement joins TRBV25-1 to TRBJ2-1; D is ambiguous. Looked up from germline, CDR1 is MGHDK and CDR2 is SYGVNS. Trimming pared 8 bases from V and 2 bases from J, leaving 7 bases between. The length of the CDR3 is 12 residues. In nucleotides, the CDR3 is TGTGCCAGCGGCCGGGCCTACAATGAGCAGTTCTTC. Translated, it gives CASGRAYNEQFF. The full variable domain, completed using reference TRBV25-1 and TRBJ2-1, is EADIYQTPRYLVIGTGKKITLECSQTMGHDKMYWYQQDPGMELHLIHYSYGVNSTEKGDLSSESTVSRIRTEHFPLTLESARPSHTSQYLCASGRAYNEQFFGPGTRLTVL.

This clonotype came up many times. The chain uses TRBV28 and TRBJ2-3, with a tentative D call TRBD1 (6 bases). This CDR3 comprises 15 residues. V was trimmed by 5 bases and J by 6 bases, leaving 18 bases between them. In germline, CDR1 is MDHEN, CDR2 SYDVKM. The DNA for the CDR3 is TGTGCCAGCAGTCGGGACACATTTCGCCTTGATACGCAGTATTTT. It codes for CASSRDTFRLDTQYF.

This clonotype was seen at least ten times. The CDR3 region is CASSLGGRVLQGYTF. The CDR3 coding sequence is TGTGCCAGCAGCTTGGGGGGGCGTGTTCTTCAAGGCTACACCTTC. The chain recombines TRBV5-8 with TRBJ1-2; TRBD1 is a possible D gene (6 bases). Germline-derived CDR1 and CDR2 are SGHTS and YDEGEE. CDR3 length: 15 residues. The V end lost 0 bases, the J end lost 8 bases, and 17 bases lay between the germline ends.

This clonotype was seen at least ten times. The chain carries TRBV11-2 and TRBJ1-2; the D is unclear. This CDR3 has 15 amino acids. Germline V gene data show CDR1 as SGHAT and CDR2 as FQNNGV. The V end lost 5 bases, the J end lost 2 bases, and 15 bases lay between the germline ends. DNA of the CDR3: TGTGCCAGCAGCCAACACCCCCAAGGGAACTATGGCTACACCTTC. Translated: CASSQHPQGNYGYTF.

This clonotype was recorded many times. This chain joins TRBV13 and TRBJ2-7; 12 nucleotides match TRBD2. The CDR3 extends over 16 amino acids. Germline V gene sequence: CDR1 PRHDT, CDR2 FYEKMQ (reference sequence). V lost 2 bases to trimming and J lost 3 bases; unmatched junction nucleotides: 5. The CDR3 here is CASSLPKLAGGYEQYF. CDR3 DNA: TGTGCCAGCAGCTTACCCAAACTAGCGGGAGGCTACGAGCAGTACTTC.

This clonotype was seen only a few times. The rearrangement uses TRBV10-3 and TRBJ1-6; D gene uncertain. CDR1 ENHRY and CDR2 SYGVKD come from the germline V gene. With 0 bases removed from V and 7 bases from J, the gap between germline ends came to 4 bases. The CDR3 runs to 13 residues. The CDR3 protein is CAISESPNSPLHF. The CDR3 DNA reads as TGTGCCATCAGTGAGTCGCCAAATTCACCCCTCCACTTT.

This clonotype was seen a few times. V and J are TRBV20-1 and TRBJ2-7; TRBD2 agrees at 10 bases. The germline V gene encodes CDR1 DFQATT and CDR2 SNEGSKA (reference sequence). The trim removed 6 bases at V and 4 bases at J, leaving 9 bases unmatched. CDR3 length: 14 residues. The CDR3 is CSAGLADEGYEQYF. CDR3 DNA sequence: TGCAGTGCCGGACTAGCGGATGAAGGATACGAGCAGTACTTC.

This clonotype was seen a few times. The chain carries TRBV6-4 and TRBJ2-7, with 8 bases that match TRBD2. Germline loops: CDR1 MRHNA, CDR2 SNTAGT. This CDR3 has 15 amino acids. Unmatched junction bases numbered 10, after V lost 3 bases and J lost 6 bases. CDR3 in DNA: TGTGCCAGCAGTGAAATTGGAGCGGGGGTAGGCGAGCAGTACTTC. This sequence encodes CASSEIGAGVGEQYF.

This clonotype was recorded a few times. The chain is built from TRBV6-1 and TRBJ1-1; D ambiguous. CDR1 and CDR2 from the germline V gene are MNHNS and SASEGT. Trimming cost V 3 bases and J 5 bases, with 10 bases left between them. This CDR3 region has 13 residues. CDR3 protein: CASSETPWTEAFF. CDR3 DNA sequence: TGTGCCAGCAGTGAGACCCCTTGGACTGAAGCTTTCTTT.

This clonotype was seen at least ten times. The chain uses TRBV6-6 and TRBJ1-2, with no clear D. Germline V gene data show CDR1 as MNHNY and CDR2 as SVGAGI (reference sequence). Trimming pared 0 bases from V and 4 bases from J, leaving 12 bases between. This CDR3 is 15 amino acids long. In DNA form, the CDR3 reads TGTGCCAGCAGTTACTCCGGGCCAACCTCCTATGGCTACACCTTC. Protein: CASSYSGPTSYGYTF.

To note about this clonotype: A much larger clonotype is one base distant, so this may be a read error. It is likely a read error, because the conserved phenylalanine at the end of the CDR3 is missing. This sequence joins TRBV27 and TRBJ2-7, with TRBD1 as a possible D gene (6 bases). The CDR3 totals 14 residues. Germline V lookup: CDR1 MNHEY, CDR2 SMNVEV (reference sequence). V dropped 0 bases and J dropped 3 bases, with 9 bases sitting between them. CDR3 DNA sequence: TGTGCCAGCAGTTTATCCACAGGGTTCTACGAGCAGTACCTC. This gives the protein CASSLSTGFYEQYL.

This clonotype was detected many times. The chain uses TRBV7-2 and TRBJ2-2; 11 bases line up with TRBD2. The CDR3 spans 16 residues. The V segment lost 5 bases and the J segment 0 bases; nucleotides outside the gene matches: 2. CDR1 SGHTA and CDR2 FQGNSA come from the germline V gene. Written as DNA, the CDR3 is TGTGCCAGCAGCCAACTAGCGGGAGCGAACACCGGGGAGCTGTTTTTT. Protein product: CASSQLAGANTGELFF.

This clonotype was seen many times. This chain joins TRBV28 and TRBJ2-7; the match to TRBD2 covers 8 bases. The V gene's germline CDR1 is MDHEN and CDR2 SYDVKM. J was trimmed by 9 bases and V by 7 bases; bases with no gene match: 20. The CDR3 totals 16 residues. This chain's CDR3 is CASTPGQPRGGGAQYF. As DNA, the CDR3 is TGTGCCAGCACCCCGGGACAACCCCGGGGGGGGGGGGCGCAGTACTTC.

The chain joins TRBV19 to TRBJ1-1, with TRBD1 identical over 7 bases. Germline loops: CDR1 LNHDA, CDR2 SQIVND (reference sequence). V lost 7 bases, J lost 5 bases, and 16 bases stayed unmatched. The CDR3 runs to 16 residues. The CDR3 nucleotides are TGTGCCAGTAATTTCGTTCATACAGGGGTAAGGACTGAAGCTTTCTTT. The encoded protein is CASNFVHTGVRTEAFF.

This clonotype was seen at least ten times. The rearrangement joins TRBV29-1 to TRBJ2-7; 8 bases align to TRBD1. The germline V gene has CDR1 SQVTM and CDR2 ANQGSEA. V dropped 6 bases and J dropped 2; count of bases not matched to a gene: 3. This CDR3 has 12 amino acids. CDR3 DNA: TGCAGCGTGGAGACAGGGGCCTACGAGCAGTACTTC. This encodes CSVETGAYEQYF.

This clonotype has a count of ten or more. The V call is TRBV4-2, the J call TRBJ1-1, with 7 bases matching TRBD1. The J segment lost 3 bases and the V segment lost 0 bases, leaving 7 bases of the junction unmatched. CDR1 is LGHNA and CDR2 is YNFKEQ in the germline V gene. This CDR3 spans 16 amino acids. CDR3 loop: CASSQEGTASYTEAFF. For the CDR3, the DNA is TGTGCCAGCAGCCAAGAAGGGACAGCATCGTACACTGAAGCTTTCTTT.

This clonotype was seen ten or more times. This chain connects TRBV20-1 to TRBJ2-7; TRBD2 agrees at 12 bases. Germline V gives CDR1 DFQATT, CDR2 SNEGSKA (reference sequence). This CDR3 is 15 amino acids long. Trimming at V came to 4 bases and at J to 4 bases, leaving 8 bases not matched to a gene. The CDR3 protein is CSANPTSGSSYEQYF. The DNA of the CDR3 is TGCAGTGCTAATCCGACTAGCGGGAGTTCTTACGAGCAGTACTTC.

This clonotype was observed a few times. The rearrangement uses TRBV7-6 and TRBJ2-4; 9 nucleotides align to TRBD2. With V trimmed by 1 base and J by 8 bases, 3 bases remained unmatched. The germline V gene has CDR1 SGHVS and CDR2 FNYEAQ. CDR3 length equals 14 residues. The CDR3 DNA reads TGTGCCAGCAGCTTAGGTAGCGGGAGCGACATTCAGTACTTC. Its translation: CASSLGSGSDIQYF.

This chain connects TRBV2 to TRBJ2-3; D might be TRBD1 or TRBD2, each matching 5 bases. Trimming removed 2 bases from V and 1 base from J, with 10 bases in between. The CDR3 extends over 15 amino acids. Germline V lookup: CDR1 SNHLY, CDR2 FYNNEI. CDR3 DNA: TGTGCCAGCAGTGAATTGCTGGGGGGCACAGATACGCAGTATTTT. The encoded protein is CASSELLGGTDTQYF. Together with reference TRBV2 and TRBJ2-3, the CDR3 gives the full variable domain: EPEVTQTPSHQVTQMGQEVILRCVPISNHLYFYWYRQILGQKVEFLVSFYNNEISEKSEIFDDQFSVERPDGSNFTLKIRSTKLEDSAMYFCASSELLGGTDTQYFGPGTRLTVL.

This chain uses TRBV4-3 with TRBJ2-2, with D perhaps TRBD1 or TRBD2 (5 bases each). Trimming left V 3 bases short and J 4 bases short, with 15 bases between. Germline CDR1 reads LGHNA; CDR2 reads YSLEER. The CDR3 totals 16 residues. DNA of the CDR3: TGCGCCAGCAGCCAGGAAGGGACGATTTTCACCGGGGAGCTGTTTTTT. Encoded protein: CASSQEGTIFTGELFF.

This clonotype has only a few counts. This sequence may be a read error, since a much larger clone differs from it by one base. The chain carries TRBV7-8 and TRBJ2-2, with 8 bases fitting TRBD2. The germline gives CDR1 SGHVS, CDR2 FQNEAQ. V lost 11 bases and J lost 5; bases outside the gene matches: 25. The CDR3 has 19 residues. CDR3 in DNA: TGTGCCTGCGGTCTATCCCCCTCGTGGGCGGGAGGAGGGACCGGGGAGCTGTTTTTT. This sequence encodes CACGLSPSWAGGGTGELFF.

The J gene is TRBJ2-1, the V gene TRBV29-1; 8 positions match TRBD2. The J call is in doubt because the DNA end fits TRBJ2-7 better. Germline V gene sequence: CDR1 SQVTM, CDR2 ANQGSEA. The CDR3 is 17 residues long. The CDR3 coding sequence is TGCAGCGTTTATGGGTATGCGGGAGGCAGCTCCTACAATGAGCAGTACTTC. Its translation is CSVYGYAGGSSYNEQYF.